This T cell receptor beta chain emerged from a study of CD8 T cells in Susac syndrome. The overall study: Eight of the sequenced Susac syndrome patients were in remission, and roughly six had active disease.

V lost 6 bases, J lost 0 bases, and 12 bases lay in between. Per germline, CDR1 DFQATT and CDR2 SNEGSKA (reference sequence). This CDR3 contains 14 residues. Patients with Susac syndrome met diagnostic criteria defined recently for definite or probable disease. Random hexamers served to reverse transcribe roughly 0.5 to 1 ug RNA. Coverage of TCR beta CDR3 amplification by immunoSEQ multiplex PCR extended to 54 Vbeta and 13 Jbeta. Using its own MiXCR run on the immunoSEQ multiplex PCR reads, TCRdb lists one record per CDR3 protein. The repertoire holds around 80,000 distinct CDR3 sequences, with roughly 95% as singletons. Turning to this clonotype: What it binds is not known.

Study observations and caveats: Among people with Susac, CD8+ clonal expansion was greatest in TEMRA cells and active patients.

The origin of this receptor is a human donor with Susac syndrome. Sequencing was done on a sample of CD8+ T cells from PBMCs. The chain employs TRBV20-1 and TRBJ2-1; TRBD2 is a possible D gene (6 bases). The CDR3, as DNA: TGCAGTGCAAAGGACGGGAGCTCCTACAATGAGCAGTTCTTC. This translates into CSAKDGSSYNEQFF.